This T cell receptor beta chain was recovered during a study of T cell changes during pregnancy in multiple sclerosis. This CDR3 spans 12 amino acids. V was clipped by 9 bases and J by 2 bases, with 10 bases between them. Germline V CDR1 and CDR2: SEHNR, FQNEAQ (reference sequence). This table comes from immunoSEQ multiplex PCR, and its TCRdb copy is limited to in-frame clones, with some not included. The table records just over 30,000 clones, over 80% of them present only once. This clone has just one count. The chain is built from TRBV7-9 and TRBJ2-5; D is perhaps TRBD1 (5 bases). The source of this sequence is a female donor with multiple sclerosis, enrolled in a pregnancy study. The specimen was CD8+ T cells from peripheral blood mononuclear cells, collected in the first trimester of pregnancy. This chain's CDR3 is CASLQEQETQYF. The DNA for the CDR3 is TGTGCCAGTTTACAGGAACAAGAGACCCAGTACTTC.